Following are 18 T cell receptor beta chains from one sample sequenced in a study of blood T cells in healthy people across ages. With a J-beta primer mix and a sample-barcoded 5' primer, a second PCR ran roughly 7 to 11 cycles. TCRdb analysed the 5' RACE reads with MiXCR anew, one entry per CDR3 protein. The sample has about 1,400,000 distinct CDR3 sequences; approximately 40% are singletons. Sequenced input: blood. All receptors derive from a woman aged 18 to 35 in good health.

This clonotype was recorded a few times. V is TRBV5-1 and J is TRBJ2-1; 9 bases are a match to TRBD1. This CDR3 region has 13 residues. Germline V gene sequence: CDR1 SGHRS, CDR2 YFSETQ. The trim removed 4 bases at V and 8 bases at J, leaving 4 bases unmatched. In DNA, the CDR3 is TGCGCCAGCAGCGCGACAGGGGGGGATGAGCAGTTCTTC. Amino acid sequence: CASSATGGDEQFF. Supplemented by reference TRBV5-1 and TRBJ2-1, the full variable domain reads KAGVTQTPRYLIKTRGQQVTLSCSPISGHRSVSWYQQTPGQGLQFLFEYFSETQRNKGNFPGRFSGRQFSNSRSEMNVSTLELGDSALYLCASSATGGDEQFFGPGTRLTVL.

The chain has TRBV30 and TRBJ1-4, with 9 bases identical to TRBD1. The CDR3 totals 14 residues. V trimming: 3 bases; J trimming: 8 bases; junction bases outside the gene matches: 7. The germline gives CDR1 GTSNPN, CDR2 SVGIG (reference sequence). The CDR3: CAWRGQGAGEKLFF. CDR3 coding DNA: TGTGCCTGGAGGGGACAGGGCGCGGGCGAAAAACTGTTTTTT.

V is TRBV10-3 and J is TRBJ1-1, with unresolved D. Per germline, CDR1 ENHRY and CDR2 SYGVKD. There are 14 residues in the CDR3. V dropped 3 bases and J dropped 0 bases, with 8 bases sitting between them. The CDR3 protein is CAISDGPMNTEAFF. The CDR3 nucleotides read TGTGCCATCAGTGATGGCCCTATGAACACTGAAGCTTTCTTT.

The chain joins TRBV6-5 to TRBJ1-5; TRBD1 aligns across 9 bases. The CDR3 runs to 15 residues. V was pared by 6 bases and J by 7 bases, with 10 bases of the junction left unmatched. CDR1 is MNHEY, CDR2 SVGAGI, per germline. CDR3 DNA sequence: TGTGCCAGCAGACGGGGACAGGGAAAGCGGCAGCCCCAGCATTTT. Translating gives CASRRGQGKRQPQHF.

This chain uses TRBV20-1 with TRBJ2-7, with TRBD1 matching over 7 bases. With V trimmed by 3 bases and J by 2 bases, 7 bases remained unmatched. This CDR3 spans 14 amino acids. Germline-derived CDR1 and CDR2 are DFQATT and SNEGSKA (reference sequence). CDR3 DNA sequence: TGCAGTGCTAGCGGGACAGCCTTAACCTACGAGCAGTACTTC. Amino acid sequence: CSASGTALTYEQYF.

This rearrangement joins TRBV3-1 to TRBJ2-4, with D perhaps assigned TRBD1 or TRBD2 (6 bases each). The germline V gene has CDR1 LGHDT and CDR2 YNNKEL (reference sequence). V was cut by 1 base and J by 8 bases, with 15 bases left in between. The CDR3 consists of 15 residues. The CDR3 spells CASSQAARGDDIQYF. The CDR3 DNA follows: TGTGCCAGCAGCCAAGCCGCTAGGGGGGACGACATTCAGTACTTC.

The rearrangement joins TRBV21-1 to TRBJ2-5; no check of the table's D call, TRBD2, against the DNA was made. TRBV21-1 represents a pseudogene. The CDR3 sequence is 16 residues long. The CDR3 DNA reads TGTGCCAGCTGCGGGCCACGACTAGCGGGACCCGAGACCCAGTACTTC. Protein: CASCGPRLAGPETQYF.

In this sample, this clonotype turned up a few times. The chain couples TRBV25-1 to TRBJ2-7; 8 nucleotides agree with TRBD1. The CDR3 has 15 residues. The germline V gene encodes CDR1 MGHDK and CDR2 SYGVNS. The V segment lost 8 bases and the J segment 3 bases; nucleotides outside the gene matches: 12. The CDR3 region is CASRHAGTGDYEQYF. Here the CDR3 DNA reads TGTGCCAGCCGTCATGCCGGGACAGGAGACTACGAGCAGTACTTC.

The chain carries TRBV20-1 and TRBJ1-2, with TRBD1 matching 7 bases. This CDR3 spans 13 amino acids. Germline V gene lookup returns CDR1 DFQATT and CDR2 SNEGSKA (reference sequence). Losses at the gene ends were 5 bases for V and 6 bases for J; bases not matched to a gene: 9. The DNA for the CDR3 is TGCAGTGCTGCGGCACAGGGGTCCCATGGCTACACCTTC. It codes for CSAAAQGSHGYTF.

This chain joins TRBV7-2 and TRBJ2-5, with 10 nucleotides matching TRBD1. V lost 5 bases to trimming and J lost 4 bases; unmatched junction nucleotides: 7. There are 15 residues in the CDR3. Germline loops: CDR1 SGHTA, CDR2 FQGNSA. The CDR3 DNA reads TGTGCCAGCAGCCGCGACAGGGGGCGCCTAGAGACCCAGTACTTC. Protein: CASSRDRGRLETQYF.

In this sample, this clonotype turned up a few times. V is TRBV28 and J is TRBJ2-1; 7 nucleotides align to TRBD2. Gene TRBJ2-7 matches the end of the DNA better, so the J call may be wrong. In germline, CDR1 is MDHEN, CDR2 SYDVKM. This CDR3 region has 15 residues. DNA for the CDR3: TGTGCCAGCACCGATGGACTAGGCTCCTACAATGAGCAGTACTTC. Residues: CASTDGLGSYNEQYF.

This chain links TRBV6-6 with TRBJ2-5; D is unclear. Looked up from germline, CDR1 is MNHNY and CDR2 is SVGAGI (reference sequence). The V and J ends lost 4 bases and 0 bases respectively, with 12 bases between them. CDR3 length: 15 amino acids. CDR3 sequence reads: CASSCEETYQETQYF. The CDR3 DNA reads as TGTGCCAGCAGTTGCGAAGAAACGTACCAAGAGACCCAGTACTTC.

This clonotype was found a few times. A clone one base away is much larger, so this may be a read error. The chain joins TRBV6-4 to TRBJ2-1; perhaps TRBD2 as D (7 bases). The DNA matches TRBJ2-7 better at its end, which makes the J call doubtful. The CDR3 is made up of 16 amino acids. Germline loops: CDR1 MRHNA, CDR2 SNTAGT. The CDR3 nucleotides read TGTGCCAGCAGTGACTCGGGGGGGGGCTCCTACAATGAGCAGTACTTC. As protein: CASSDSGGGSYNEQYF.

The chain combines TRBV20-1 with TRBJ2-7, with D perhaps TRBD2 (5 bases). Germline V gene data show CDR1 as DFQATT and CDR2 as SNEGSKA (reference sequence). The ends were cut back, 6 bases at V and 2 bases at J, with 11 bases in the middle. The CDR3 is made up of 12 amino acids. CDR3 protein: CSATDSTYEQYF. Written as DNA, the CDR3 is TGCAGTGCCACGGACTCGACCTACGAGCAGTACTTC.

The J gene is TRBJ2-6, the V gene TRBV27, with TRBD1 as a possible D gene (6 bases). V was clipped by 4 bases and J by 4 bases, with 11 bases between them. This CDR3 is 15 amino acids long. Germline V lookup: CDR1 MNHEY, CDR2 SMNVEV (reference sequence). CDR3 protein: CASSSQGPGANVLTF. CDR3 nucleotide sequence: TGTGCCAGCAGTTCACAGGGACCCGGGGCCAACGTCCTGACTTTC.

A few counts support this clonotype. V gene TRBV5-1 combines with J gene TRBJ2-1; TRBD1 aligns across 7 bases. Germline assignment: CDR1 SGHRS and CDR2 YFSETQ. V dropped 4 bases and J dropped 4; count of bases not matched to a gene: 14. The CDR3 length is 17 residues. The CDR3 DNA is TGCGCCAGCAGCCCGAGGGGGCAAGGGACGGAGTACAATGAGCAGTTCTTC. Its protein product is CASSPRGQGTEYNEQFF.

The CDR3 DNA reads as TGCGGTGTCCAGACGGGTGGCTACGAGCAGTACTTC. This sequence encodes CGVQTGGYEQYF. The chain carries TRBV20-1 and TRBJ2-7; no definite D call. This CDR3 spans 12 amino acids. CDR1 and CDR2 (germline): DFQATT, SNEGSKA (reference sequence).

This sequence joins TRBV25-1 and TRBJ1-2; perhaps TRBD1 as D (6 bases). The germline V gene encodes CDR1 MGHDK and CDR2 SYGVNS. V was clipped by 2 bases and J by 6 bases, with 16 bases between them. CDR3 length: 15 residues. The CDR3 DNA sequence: TGTGCCAGCAGTGAAGGGGAGATACAGGGTAATGGCTACACCTTC. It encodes CASSEGEIQGNGYTF.